One sample yielded the 26 T cell receptor beta chains listed below, sequenced in a study of blood T cell repertoires in COVID-19 (TCRdb year 2020). Libraries came from the immunoSEQ multiplex PCR assay. In TCRdb, the immuneACCESS table is reduced to in-frame sequences with V and J assigned. These tables do not hold every clone; where another copy was compared, an unresolved V gene accounts for under half, and the others remain unexplained. This sample gives approximately 500,000 clones in total; around 90% of them show up just once. Of the sample, roughly 8.3% is held by the ten largest clones. The source material was peripheral blood. Source of these receptors: a woman between 45 and 65 years old with COVID-19, enrolled during active disease.

This CDR3 is CASSPRGTGCFF. Here the CDR3 DNA reads TGTGCCAGCAGCCCGAGGGGGACAGGATGTTTCTTT. The chain joins TRBV3-1 (or the pseudogene TRBV3-2) to TRBJ1-1; TRBD1 matches 8 bases. The CDR3 covers 12 residues. V lost 4 bases and J lost 13; bases outside the gene matches: 8. Germline V gene data show CDR1 as LGHDT and CDR2 as YNNKEL (reference sequence).

This clone occurred a few times. This chain links TRBV6-2 or TRBV6-3 with TRBJ1-2; D may be TRBD1 (5 bases). Trimming left V 0 bases short and J 5 bases short, with 16 bases between. CDR1 is MNHEY, CDR2 SVGEGT, per germline. This CDR3 is built from 16 residues. DNA for the CDR3: TGTGCCAGCAGTTACTCGAAAAGGCCAGGGCGATATGGCTACACCTTC. It specifies CASSYSKRPGRYGYTF.

The chain uses TRBV28 and TRBJ2-5; weak D call: TRBD1 (6 bases). V was shortened by 5 bases and J by 5 bases, with 6 bases between the two germline ends. Germline-derived CDR1 and CDR2 are MDHEN and SYDVKM. The CDR3 totals 11 residues. CDR3 loop: CASSQGETQYF. The DNA for the CDR3 is TGTGCCAGCAGTCAGGGGGAGACCCAGTACTTC. The variable domain in full, completed from reference TRBV28 and TRBJ2-5, reads DVKVTQSSRYLVKRTGEKVFLECVQDMDHENMFWYRQDPGLGLRLIYFSYDVKMKEKGDIPEGYSVSREKKERFSLILESASTNQTSMYLCASSQGETQYFGPGTRLLVL.

V gene TRBV30 combines with J gene TRBJ2-7; D remains ambiguous. Germline lookup yields CDR1 GTSNPN and CDR2 SVGIG (reference sequence). This CDR3 contains 13 residues. The V end was cut by 0 bases, the J end by 6 bases, with 12 bases between. The CDR3 reads CAWSVLPDTEQYF. The CDR3 DNA follows: TGTGCCTGGAGTGTACTGCCCGATACCGAGCAGTACTTC.

The DNA for the CDR3 is TGTGCCACAAGGACAGGGAGTAATGAGCAGTTCTTC. Translation: CATRTGSNEQFF. The J gene is TRBJ2-1, the V gene TRBV27; 8 nucleotides agree with TRBD1. This CDR3 is 12 amino acids long. Looked up from germline, CDR1 is MNHEY and CDR2 is SMNVEV (reference sequence). Trimming removed 10 bases from V and 7 bases from J; junction bases left unmatched: 6.

The gene calls are TRBV29-1 and TRBJ2-3; maybe TRBD1 (5 bases). V shed 5 bases and J shed 5 bases, with 17 bases lying between them. The germline gives CDR1 SQVTM, CDR2 ANQGSEA. This CDR3 region has 14 residues. This chain's CDR3 is CSVLEAGKGDTQYF. CDR3 coding DNA: TGCAGCGTTTTAGAGGCAGGGAAAGGAGATACGCAGTATTTT.

The V call is TRBV9, the J call TRBJ1-6, with D maybe TRBD1 (6 bases). CDR3 length equals 13 residues. Trimming shortened V by 4 bases and J by 7 bases, and 9 bases separated the two germline ends. Germline V CDR1 and CDR2: SGDLS, YYNGEE. The CDR3 DNA reads TGTGCCAGCAGCCCGGGACAAAATTCACCCCTCCACTTT. As protein: CASSPGQNSPLHF.

The V gene is TRBV6-6, the J gene TRBJ1-2; unclear D gene. Germline V gene sequence: CDR1 MNHNY, CDR2 SVGAGI (reference sequence). This CDR3 is 13 amino acids long. Trimming pared 6 bases from V and 0 bases from J, leaving 8 bases between. In DNA form, the CDR3 reads TGTGCCAGCAGAGCGGTAGCTAACTATGGCTACACCTTC. This gives the protein CASRAVANYGYTF.

The chain combines TRBV9 with TRBJ2-7, with D tentatively TRBD2 (5 bases). The CDR3 extends over 15 amino acids. Germline V gene lookup returns CDR1 SGDLS and CDR2 YYNGEE. V was clipped by 6 bases and J by 3 bases, with 19 bases between them. The CDR3 nucleotides are TGTGCCAGCATACTTCTGAGGCTAGCTGGCTACGAGCAGTACTTC. Its protein is CASILLRLAGYEQYF.

The V and J genes are TRBV5-1 and TRBJ1-4, with 8 nucleotides matching TRBD1. CDR1 and CDR2 (germline): SGHRS, YFSETQ. This CDR3 spans 16 amino acids. Trimming at V came to 3 bases and at J to 4 bases, leaving 8 bases not matched to a gene. The CDR3 here is CASSSLPGQVNEKLFF. CDR3 bases: TGCGCCAGCAGCTCCTTGCCGGGACAGGTTAATGAAAAACTGTTTTTT.

The chain employs TRBV7-2 and TRBJ1-1; possibly TRBD1 for D (6 bases). Per the germline V gene, CDR1 is SGHTA and CDR2 is FQGNSA. V lost 3 bases and J lost 5, with 7 bases in between. This CDR3 contains 12 residues. CDR3 bases: TGTGCCAGCAGCTTTCAGGGGACTGAAGCTTTCTTT. The encoded protein is CASSFQGTEAFF.

The CDR3 here is CATLGTEMNTEAFF. In DNA form, the CDR3 reads TGTGCCACCCTGGGGACAGAGATGAACACTGAAGCTTTCTTT. The rearrangement uses TRBV19 and TRBJ1-1, with 7 positions matching TRBD1. V dropped 10 bases and J dropped 0; count of bases not matched to a gene: 8. Germline values: CDR1 LNHDA, CDR2 SQIVND (reference sequence). This CDR3 has 14 residues.

In its sample, this clone was seen once. One end of the junction is discordant with germline, which a read error may explain. The rearrangement links TRBV30 to TRBJ1-5; D may be TRBD1 (6 bases). This CDR3 comprises 13 residues. Germline loops: CDR1 GTSNPN, CDR2 SVGIG (reference sequence). CDR3 in DNA: TGTGCCTCGAGTACAGGGAGAAATCAGCCCCAGCATTTT. Encoded protein: CASSTGRNQPQHF. Full variable domain (missing parts from reference TRBV30 and TRBJ1-5): SQTIHQWPATLVQPVGSPLSLECTVEGTSNPNLYWYRQAAGRGLQLLFYSVGIGQISSEVPQNLSASRPQDRQFILSSKKLLLSDSGFYLCASSTGRNQPQHFGDGTRLSIL.

This chain joins TRBV4-1 and TRBJ2-6; D unclear. The CDR3 has 13 residues. Germline values: CDR1 MGHRA, CDR2 YSYEKL. Between the trimmed V and J ends, which lost 4 bases and 3 bases, there was a span of 4 bases. CDR3 sequence: CASSRSGANVLTF. The CDR3 coding sequence is TGCGCCAGCAGCCGCAGTGGGGCCAACGTCCTGACTTTC.

The chain carries TRBV5-8 and TRBJ2-3; 9 nucleotides line up with TRBD2. V lost 5 bases, J lost 4 bases, and 8 bases stayed unmatched. CDR1 is SGHTS and CDR2 is YDEGEE in the germline V gene. CDR3 length: 15 amino acids. CDR3 DNA sequence: TGTGCCAGCAGAGCCGGGACTAGCTCCGCAGATACGCAGTATTTT. It translates to CASRAGTSSADTQYF. The full variable domain, its missing parts supplied by reference TRBV5-8 and TRBJ2-3, is EAGVTQSPTHLIKTRGQQATLRCSPISGHTSVYWYQQALGLGLQFLLWYDEGEERNRGNFPPRFSGRQFPNYSSELNVNALELEDSALYLCASRAGTSSADTQYFGPGTRLTVL.

The V call is TRBV5-6, the J call TRBJ1-2; possible D gene TRBD1, 6 bases. V was cut by 3 bases and J by 4 bases, with 13 bases left in between. CDR1 and CDR2 (germline): SGHDT, YYEEEE. CDR3 length: 14 residues. The DNA for the CDR3 is TGTGCCAGCAGCTCAGGGGCTGTGCGCTATGGCTACACCTTC. Protein: CASSSGAVRYGYTF.

The rearrangement uses TRBV27 and TRBJ1-2, with D possibly matching TRBD1 (6 bases). Trimming shortened V by 3 bases and J by 3 bases, and 11 bases separated the two germline ends. Germline CDR1 is MNHEY and CDR2 is SMNVEV (reference sequence). The CDR3 is 14 amino acids. The CDR3 DNA follows: TGTGCCAGCAGTTTGGGAGCAGGGGACTATGGCTACACCTTC. Translation: CASSLGAGDYGYTF.

This chain uses TRBV5-4 with TRBJ1-1, with 8 bases matching TRBD1. The V gene end was trimmed by 4 bases and the J gene end by 10 bases; junction bases not matched to a gene: 12. The length of the CDR3 is 14 residues. Germline loops: CDR1 SGHNT, CDR2 YYREEE (reference sequence). CDR3 amino acids: CASSPTGARLGAFF. The CDR3 DNA follows: TGTGCCAGCAGCCCGACAGGGGCCCGTCTCGGAGCTTTCTTT.

The chain combines TRBV21-1 with TRBJ1-4. TRBV21-1 is a known pseudogene. The CDR3 spans 14 residues. DNA of the CDR3: TGTGCCAGCTGCGGGTATGCAACTAATGAAAAACTGTTTTTT. This codes for CASCGYATNEKLFF.

The chain joins TRBV18 to TRBJ1-2, with D possibly being TRBD1 (6 bases). The CDR3 sequence is 13 residues long. Germline CDR1 KGHSH, CDR2 LQKENI. V shed 3 bases and J shed 7 bases, with 12 bases lying between them. CDR3 bases: TGTGCCAGCTCACCTGGGGGGGCGAGTGGCTACACCTTC. Its protein is CASSPGGASGYTF.

The chain couples TRBV30 to TRBJ1-1; D remains unclear. V gave up 5 bases and J gave up 1 base, with 5 bases separating them. CDR3 length equals 11 residues. Looked up from germline, CDR1 is GTSNPN and CDR2 is SVGIG (reference sequence). The CDR3 DNA sequence: TGTGCCTGGGGGAGGAACACTGAAGCTTTCTTT. This gives the protein CAWGRNTEAFF.

The chain combines TRBV29-1 with TRBJ1-1; D is perhaps TRBD1 (5 bases). CDR1 is SQVTM and CDR2 is ANQGSEA in the germline V gene. V was clipped by 3 bases and J by 0 bases, with 8 bases between them. The CDR3 has 13 amino acids. The CDR3 loop reads CSVDPGMNTEAFF. The DNA of the CDR3 is TGCAGCGTTGATCCAGGGATGAACACTGAAGCTTTCTTT.

The V gene is TRBV5-1, the J gene TRBJ1-2, with D perhaps TRBD1 (5 bases). The V and J ends lost 0 bases and 2 bases respectively, with 14 bases between them. Germline V gene lookup returns CDR1 SGHRS and CDR2 YFSETQ. CDR3 length: 16 amino acids. The CDR3 sequence is CASSLGSPGGNYGYTF. As DNA, the CDR3 is TGCGCCAGCAGCTTGGGGTCGCCGGGGGGGAACTATGGCTACACCTTC.

CDR3 residues: CASSLGQGAGQPQHF. DNA for the CDR3: TGTGCCAGCAGCTTAGGACAGGGGGCAGGTCAGCCCCAGCATTTT. The chain combines TRBV7-9 with TRBJ1-5, with 10 nucleotides matching TRBD1. The CDR3 spans 15 residues. Trimming at V came to 1 base and at J to 6 bases, leaving 3 bases not matched to a gene. Per germline, CDR1 SEHNR and CDR2 FQNEAQ (reference sequence).

V gene TRBV19 combines with J gene TRBJ2-7, with 9 bases matching TRBD1. CDR3 length: 15 amino acids. V lost 6 bases and J lost 3; bases outside the gene matches: 9. CDR1 and CDR2 from the germline V gene are LNHDA and SQIVND (reference sequence). CDR3 sequence (DNA): TGTGCCAGTAGGGTGGAACAGGGGGCGATCTACGAGCAGTACTTC. Its protein is CASRVEQGAIYEQYF.

This clone has just a few counts. CDR3 residues: CASSWNRGLSPEAFF. CDR3 sequence (DNA): TGTGCCAGCAGTTGGAACAGGGGGCTGTCTCCCGAAGCTTTCTTT. V is TRBV27 and J is TRBJ1-1; 9 nucleotides agree with TRBD1. CDR1 and CDR2 (germline): MNHEY, SMNVEV (reference sequence). With V trimmed by 4 bases and J by 8 bases, 11 bases remained unmatched. This CDR3 comprises 15 residues.